This T cell receptor (beta chain) was identified during a study of regulatory T cells in long-lasting Graves disease. Remarks on this clonotype: Its antigen is still unknown.

Findings and limits, study-wide: New patients shared approximately 930 public clonotypes, fewer than the 2,500 to 3,000 shared by persistent patients.

The CDR3 runs to 13 residues. V lost 4 bases, J lost 1 base, and 7 bases lay in between. Germline V gives CDR1 SNHLY, CDR2 FYNNEI. HTBI primers from iRepertoire and Arm-PCR of CDR3 regions yielded the TCR beta libraries. TCRdb ran MiXCR on the multiplex PCR reads and lists one entry per CDR3 protein. The table has approximately 350,000 distinct CDR3 sequences, 15% to 20% seen once; the top ten hold 20% to 25%. Time point defined: newly diagnosed GD, antithyroid drugs for less than 3 months. Scientists built the TCR library using RNA that was extracted from PBMCs. Graves' disease diagnoses used American Thyroid Association guidelines. In addition, the sample was reused for a study of T cells in Graves' hyperthyroidism and ophthalmopathy. From that paper: Most clonotypes expanded in thyroid above 0.001 were likewise present in blood.

The sequence was collected from a woman aged 18-35 years with Graves disease. The rearrangement links TRBV2 to TRBJ1-1, with a tentative D call TRBD1 (5 bases). Material: peripheral blood mononuclear cells (PBMCs), obtained at new diagnosis, from a patient treated with antithyroid drugs. CDR3 loop: CASSAQENTEAFF. CDR3 coding DNA: TGTGCCAGCAGTGCACAGGAGAACACTGAAGCTTTCTTT.